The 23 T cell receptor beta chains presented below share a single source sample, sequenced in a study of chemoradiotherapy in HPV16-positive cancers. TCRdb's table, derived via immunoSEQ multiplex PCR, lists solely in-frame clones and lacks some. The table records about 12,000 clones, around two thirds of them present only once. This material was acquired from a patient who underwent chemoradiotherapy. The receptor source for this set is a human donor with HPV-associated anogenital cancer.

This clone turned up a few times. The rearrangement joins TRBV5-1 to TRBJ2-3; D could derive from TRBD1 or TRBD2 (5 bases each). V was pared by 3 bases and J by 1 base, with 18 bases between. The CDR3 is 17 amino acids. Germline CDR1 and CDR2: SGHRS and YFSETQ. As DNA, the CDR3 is TGCGCCAGCAGCTATCGAGGGGCAGGGTCTGGCACAGATACGCAGTATTTT. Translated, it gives CASSYRGAGSGTDTQYF.

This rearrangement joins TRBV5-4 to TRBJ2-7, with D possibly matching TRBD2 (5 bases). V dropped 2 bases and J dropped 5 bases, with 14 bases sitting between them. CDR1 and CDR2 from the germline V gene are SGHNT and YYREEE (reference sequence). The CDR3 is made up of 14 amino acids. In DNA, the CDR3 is TGTGCCAGCAGCTTAACCGGGGAGCTGCACGAGCAGTACTTC. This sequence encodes CASSLTGELHEQYF.

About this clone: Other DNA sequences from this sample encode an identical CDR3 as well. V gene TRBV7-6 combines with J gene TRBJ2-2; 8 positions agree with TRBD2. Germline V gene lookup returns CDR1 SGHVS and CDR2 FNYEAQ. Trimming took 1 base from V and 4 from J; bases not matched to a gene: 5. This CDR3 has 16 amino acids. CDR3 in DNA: TGTGCCAGCAGCTTAGGCACTAGCGGAATCACCGGGGAGCTGTTTTTT. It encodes CASSLGTSGITGELFF.

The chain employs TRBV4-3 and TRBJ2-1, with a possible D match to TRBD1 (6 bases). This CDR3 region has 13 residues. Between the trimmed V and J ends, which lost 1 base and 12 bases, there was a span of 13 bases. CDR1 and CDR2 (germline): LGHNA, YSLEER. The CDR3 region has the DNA TGCGCCAGCAGCCAAGGGATGCAGGGGAGGCAGTTCTTC. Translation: CASSQGMQGRQFF.

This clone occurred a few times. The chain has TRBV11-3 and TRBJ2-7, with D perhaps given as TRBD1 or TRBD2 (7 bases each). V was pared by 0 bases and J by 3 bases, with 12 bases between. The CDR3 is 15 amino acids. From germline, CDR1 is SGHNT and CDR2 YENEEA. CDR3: CASSLDPGGVYEQYF. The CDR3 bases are TGTGCCAGCAGCTTAGATCCAGGGGGGGTCTACGAGCAGTACTTC.

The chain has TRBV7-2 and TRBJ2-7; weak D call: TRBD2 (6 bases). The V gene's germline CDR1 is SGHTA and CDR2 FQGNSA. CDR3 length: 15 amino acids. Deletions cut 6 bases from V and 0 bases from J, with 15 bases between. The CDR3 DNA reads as TGTGCCAGCAGTGCTCTTAGCGGAAGCTCCTACGAGCAGTACTTC. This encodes CASSALSGSSYEQYF.

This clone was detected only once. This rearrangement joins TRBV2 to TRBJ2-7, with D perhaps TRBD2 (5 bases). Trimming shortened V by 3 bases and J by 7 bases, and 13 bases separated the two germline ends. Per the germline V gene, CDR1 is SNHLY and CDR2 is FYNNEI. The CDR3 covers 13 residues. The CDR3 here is CASSEEASLEQYF. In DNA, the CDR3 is TGTGCCAGCAGTGAGGAGGCGTCGTTGGAGCAGTACTTC.

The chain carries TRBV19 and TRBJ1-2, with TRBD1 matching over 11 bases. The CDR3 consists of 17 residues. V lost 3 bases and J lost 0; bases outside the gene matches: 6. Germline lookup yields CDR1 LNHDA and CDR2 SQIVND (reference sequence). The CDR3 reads CASSISGQGGSNYGYTF. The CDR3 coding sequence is TGTGCCAGTAGTATCTCGGGACAGGGGGGTTCTAACTATGGCTACACCTTC.

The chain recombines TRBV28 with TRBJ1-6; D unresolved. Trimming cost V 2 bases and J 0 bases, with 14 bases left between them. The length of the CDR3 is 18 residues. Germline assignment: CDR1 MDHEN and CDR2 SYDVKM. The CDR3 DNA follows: TGTGCCAGCAGTTTAATCCGGCATGGGAGCTCCTATAATTCACCCCTCCACTTT. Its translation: CASSLIRHGSSYNSPLHF.

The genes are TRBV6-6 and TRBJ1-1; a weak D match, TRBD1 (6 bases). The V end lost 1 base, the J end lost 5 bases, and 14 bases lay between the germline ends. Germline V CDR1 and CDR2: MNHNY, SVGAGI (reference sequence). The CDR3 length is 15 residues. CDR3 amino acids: CASSYWGGLETEAFF. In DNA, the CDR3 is TGTGCCAGCAGTTACTGGGGGGGGCTGGAGACTGAAGCTTTCTTT.

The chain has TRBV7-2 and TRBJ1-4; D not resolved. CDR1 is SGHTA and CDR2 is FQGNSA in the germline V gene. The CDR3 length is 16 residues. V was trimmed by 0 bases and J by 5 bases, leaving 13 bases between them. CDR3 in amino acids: CASSLARLGRNEKLFF. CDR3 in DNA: TGTGCCAGCAGCTTAGCCCGGTTAGGGCGAAATGAAAAACTGTTTTTT.

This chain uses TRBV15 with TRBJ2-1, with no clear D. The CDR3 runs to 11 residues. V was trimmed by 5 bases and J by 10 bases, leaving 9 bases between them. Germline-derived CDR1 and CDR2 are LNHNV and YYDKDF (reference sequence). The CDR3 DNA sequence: TGTGCCACCAGCGCTTGGACCGAGCAGTTCTTC. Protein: CATSAWTEQFF.

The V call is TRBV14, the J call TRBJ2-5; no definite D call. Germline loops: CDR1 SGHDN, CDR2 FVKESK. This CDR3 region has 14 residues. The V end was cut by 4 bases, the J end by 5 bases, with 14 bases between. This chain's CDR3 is CASSPGFPGETQYF. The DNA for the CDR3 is TGTGCCAGCAGCCCCGGGTTCCCCGGGGAGACCCAGTACTTC.

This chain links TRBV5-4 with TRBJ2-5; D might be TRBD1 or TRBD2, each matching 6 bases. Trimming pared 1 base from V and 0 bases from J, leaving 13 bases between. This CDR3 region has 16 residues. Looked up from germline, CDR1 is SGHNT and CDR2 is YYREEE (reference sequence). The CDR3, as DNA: TGTGCCAGCAGCTTGCCCGGGGGCTCGTACCAAGAGACCCAGTACTTC. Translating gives CASSLPGGSYQETQYF.

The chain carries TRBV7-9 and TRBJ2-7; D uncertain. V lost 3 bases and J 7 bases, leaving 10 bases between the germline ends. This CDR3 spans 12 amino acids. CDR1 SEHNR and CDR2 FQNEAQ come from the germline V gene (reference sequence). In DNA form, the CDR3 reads TGTGCCAGCAGCTTGGTTCTTGAGGAGCAGTACTTC. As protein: CASSLVLEEQYF.

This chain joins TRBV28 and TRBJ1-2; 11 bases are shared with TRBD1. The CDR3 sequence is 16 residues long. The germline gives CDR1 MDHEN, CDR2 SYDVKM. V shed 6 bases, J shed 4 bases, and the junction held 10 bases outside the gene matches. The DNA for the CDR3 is TGTGCCAGCAGCCTATCCCGGACAGGGGGCACCTATGGCTACACCTTC. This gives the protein CASSLSRTGGTYGYTF.

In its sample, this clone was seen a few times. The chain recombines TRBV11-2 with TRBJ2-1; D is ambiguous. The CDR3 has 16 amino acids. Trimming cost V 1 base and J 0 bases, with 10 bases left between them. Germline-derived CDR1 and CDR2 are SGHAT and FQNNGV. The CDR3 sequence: CASSLGLLDSYNEQFF. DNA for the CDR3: TGTGCCAGCAGCTTAGGACTCCTGGACTCCTACAATGAGCAGTTCTTC.

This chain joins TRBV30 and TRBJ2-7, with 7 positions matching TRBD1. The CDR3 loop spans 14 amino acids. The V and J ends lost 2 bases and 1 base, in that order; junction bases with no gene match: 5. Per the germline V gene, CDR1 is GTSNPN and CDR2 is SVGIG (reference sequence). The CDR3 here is CAWSHETGSYEQYF. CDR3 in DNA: TGTGCCTGGAGTCACGAGACAGGGTCCTACGAGCAGTACTTC.

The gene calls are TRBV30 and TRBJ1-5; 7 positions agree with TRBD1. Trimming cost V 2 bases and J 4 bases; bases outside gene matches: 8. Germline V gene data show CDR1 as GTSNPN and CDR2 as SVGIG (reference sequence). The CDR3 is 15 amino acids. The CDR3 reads CAWSIKGRGNQPQHF. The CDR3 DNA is TGTGCCTGGAGTATCAAGGGCAGGGGGAATCAGCCCCAGCATTTT.

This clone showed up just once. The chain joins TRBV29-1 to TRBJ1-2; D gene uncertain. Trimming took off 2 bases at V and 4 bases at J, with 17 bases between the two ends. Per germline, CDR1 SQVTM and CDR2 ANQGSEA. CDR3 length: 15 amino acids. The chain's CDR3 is CSVETTLPIPYGYTF. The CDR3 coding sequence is TGCAGCGTTGAAACTACCCTCCCGATACCCTATGGCTACACCTTC.

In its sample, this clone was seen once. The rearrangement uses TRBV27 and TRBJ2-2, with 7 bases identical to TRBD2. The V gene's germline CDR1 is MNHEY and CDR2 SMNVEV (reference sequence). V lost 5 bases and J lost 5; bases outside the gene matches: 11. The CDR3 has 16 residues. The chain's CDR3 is CASSPIQGSGTGELFF. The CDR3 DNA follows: TGTGCCAGCAGTCCCATCCAGGGTAGCGGGACCGGGGAGCTGTTTTTT.

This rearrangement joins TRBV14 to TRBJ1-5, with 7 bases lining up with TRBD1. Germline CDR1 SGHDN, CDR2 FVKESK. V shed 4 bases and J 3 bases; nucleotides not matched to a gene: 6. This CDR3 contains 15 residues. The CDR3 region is CASSPLDRPNQPQHF. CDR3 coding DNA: TGTGCCAGCAGCCCCCTGGACAGGCCCAATCAGCCCCAGCATTTT.

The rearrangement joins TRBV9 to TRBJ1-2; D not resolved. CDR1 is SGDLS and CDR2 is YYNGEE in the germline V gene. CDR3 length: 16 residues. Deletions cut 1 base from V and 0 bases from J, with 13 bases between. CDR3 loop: CASSVWETASNYGYTF. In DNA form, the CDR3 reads TGTGCCAGCAGCGTATGGGAGACGGCCTCTAACTATGGCTACACCTTC.